The 25 T cell receptor beta chains in this list originate from one sample, sequenced in a study of Ad26.COV2.S vaccination and SARS-CoV-2 variants. TCRdb's copy holds only in-frame clones and misses some; the assay was immunoSEQ multiplex PCR. The sample yields 300,000 to 400,000 clones, around 89% seen once. Treatment here: 15 to 20 received Ad26.COV2.S at low or high dose, single or two shots; about 5 received placebo; per-sample allocation not given. Specimen acquisition occurred on day 63 following the initial vaccine or placebo injection. This sample comprised peripheral blood, obtained in a trial of Ad26.COV2.S vaccine versus placebo. Source of these receptors: a person aged 18-65 years who received the Ad26.COV2.S COVID-19 vaccine or a placebo.

The CDR3 sequence: CASSLGGGPYEQYF. CDR3 DNA: TGTGCCAGCAGCCTAGGGGGGGGACCCTACGAGCAGTACTTC. The V gene is TRBV7-6, the J gene TRBJ2-7; a possible D gene is TRBD2 (7 bases). There are 14 residues in the CDR3. V shed 5 bases and J shed 2 bases, with 13 bases lying between them. Per germline, CDR1 SGHVS and CDR2 FNYEAQ.

The V and J genes are TRBV11-3 and TRBJ2-3; D gene uncertain. CDR3 length equals 15 residues. V was clipped by 5 bases and J by 4 bases, with 16 bases between them. Germline loops: CDR1 SGHNT, CDR2 YENEEA. The CDR3 is CASSLTPSLSDTQYF. The CDR3 nucleotides read TGTGCCAGCAGCCTGACCCCTTCCCTCTCAGATACGCAGTATTTT. Supplemented by reference TRBV11-3 and TRBJ2-3, the full variable domain reads EAGVVQSPRYKIIEKKQPVAFWCNPISGHNTLYWYLQNLGQGPELLIRYENEEAVDDSQLPKDRFSAERLKGVDSTLKIQPAELGDSAVYLCASSLTPSLSDTQYFGPGTRLTVL.

The gene calls are TRBV6-6 and TRBJ2-5, with D perhaps given as TRBD1 or TRBD2 (5 bases each). Trimming took 3 bases from V and 7 from J, leaving 21 bases between them. This CDR3 is built from 16 residues. Germline V gene sequence: CDR1 MNHNY, CDR2 SVGAGI (reference sequence). CDR3 in DNA: TGTGCCAGCAGTTATTCCGGGACGGGCTTCGGGGCGACCCAGTACTTC. Translating gives CASSYSGTGFGATQYF.

The chain carries TRBV11-1 and TRBJ2-3; 8 nucleotides match TRBD2. The V gene end was trimmed by 6 bases and the J gene end by 3 bases; junction bases not matched to a gene: 8. The CDR3 sequence is 15 residues long. Germline loops: CDR1 SGHAT, CDR2 FQDESV (reference sequence). The CDR3 nucleotides read TGTGCCAGCAGAATGGGCGGGACTAGAACAGATACGCAGTATTTT. Translating gives CASRMGGTRTDTQYF.

The chain recombines TRBV2 with TRBJ1-1, with D tentatively TRBD1 (6 bases). The CDR3 loop spans 13 amino acids. Per germline, CDR1 SNHLY and CDR2 FYNNEI. V dropped 4 bases and J dropped 5 bases, with 11 bases sitting between them. In nucleotides, the CDR3 is TGTGCCAGCAGTGTAATAGGGGGGACTGAAGCTTTCTTT. Protein: CASSVIGGTEAFF. The variable domain in full, with the rest retrieved from reference TRBV2 and TRBJ1-1, is EPEVTQTPSHQVTQMGQEVILRCVPISNHLYFYWYRQILGQKVEFLVSFYNNEISEKSEIFDDQFSVERPDGSNFTLKIRSTKLEDSAMYFCASSVIGGTEAFFGQGTRLTVV.

The rearrangement uses TRBV28 and TRBJ1-6, with 9 bases matching TRBD1. V shed 4 bases and J 10 bases; nucleotides not matched to a gene: 14. The CDR3 covers 17 residues. Per the germline V gene, CDR1 is MDHEN and CDR2 is SYDVKM. CDR3 loop: CASSSGTGRGSRSPLHF. The DNA of the CDR3 is TGTGCCAGCAGTTCCGGGACAGGGCGAGGTTCGAGGTCACCCCTCCACTTT.

This rearrangement joins TRBV18 to TRBJ2-2, with a possible D match to TRBD1 (6 bases). The CDR3 contains 17 residues. Trimming pared 0 bases from V and 5 bases from J, leaving 16 bases between. CDR1 is KGHSH, CDR2 LQKENI, per germline. For the CDR3, the DNA is TGTGCCAGCTCACCACCACTCACCGGACAGACTACCGGGGAGCTGTTTTTT. It specifies CASSPPLTGQTTGELFF.

This rearrangement joins TRBV7-3 to TRBJ2-3, with D perhaps matching TRBD1 (6 bases). This CDR3 is built from 14 residues. Germline CDR1 is SGHTA and CDR2 is FQGTGA. V lost 5 bases to trimming and J lost 1 base, with 10 bases between them. The CDR3 reads CASSRSGGTDTQYF. The CDR3 DNA follows: TGTGCCAGCAGCCGATCAGGGGGCACAGATACGCAGTATTTT. Together with reference TRBV7-3 and TRBJ2-3, the CDR3 gives the full variable domain: GAGVSQTPSNKVTEKGKYVELRCDPISGHTALYWYRQSLGQGPEFLIYFQGTGAADDSGLPNDRFFAVRPEGSVSTLKIQRTERGDSAVYLCASSRSGGTDTQYFGPGTRLTVL.

Points on this clone: The junction differs from germline at one of its ends, possibly a read error. DNA of the CDR3: TGTGCCAGCAATTACGGGACTAGCGGCAATGAGCAGTTCTTC. It yields the protein CASNYGTSGNEQFF. The chain employs TRBV6-5 and TRBJ2-1; TRBD2 matches 11 bases. Germline CDR1 and CDR2: MNHEY and SVGAGI. This CDR3 is 14 amino acids long.

The rearrangement links TRBV12-5 to TRBJ2-1; no definite D call. Trimming removed 3 bases from V and 7 bases from J, with 1 base in between. Germline V gene sequence: CDR1 LGHNT, CDR2 FRNRAP. The CDR3 totals 10 residues. CDR3 nucleotides: TGTGCTAGTGGTTTAAATGAGCAGTTCTTC. It is translated as CASGLNEQFF.

This clone has more than one count but fewer than ten. The chain is built from TRBV29-1 and TRBJ1-1; D unresolved. This CDR3 is 13 amino acids long. In germline, CDR1 is SQVTM, CDR2 ANQGSEA. V shed 4 bases and J shed 0 bases, with 9 bases lying between them. The CDR3 spells CSVVRLMNTEAFF. For the CDR3, the DNA is TGCAGCGTTGTTCGCTTAATGAACACTGAAGCTTTCTTT.

The chain uses TRBV19 and TRBJ2-7, with 10 bases fitting TRBD2. Germline V gene lookup returns CDR1 LNHDA and CDR2 SQIVND (reference sequence). The V and J ends lost 4 bases and 0 bases, in that order; junction bases with no gene match: 9. The CDR3 loop spans 17 amino acids. CDR3 in DNA: TGTGCCAGTAGTACCTCTAGCGGGAGCCTTTACTCCTACGAGCAGTACTTC. This gives the protein CASSTSSGSLYSYEQYF.

V gene TRBV3-1 (or the pseudogene TRBV3-2) combines with J gene TRBJ2-3; 9 bases line up with TRBD2. The CDR3 consists of 16 residues. V shed 0 bases and J 8 bases; nucleotides not matched to a gene: 9. Germline CDR1 is LGHDT and CDR2 is YNNKEL (reference sequence). In DNA, the CDR3 is TGTGCCAGCAGCCAAGAGGCGCGGGGGGGCCCGGGTACGCAGTATTTT. It codes for CASSQEARGGPGTQYF.

This sequence joins TRBV19 and TRBJ2-7; D is perhaps TRBD1 (7 bases). The CDR3 is 16 residues long. V shed 8 bases and J shed 0 bases, with 20 bases lying between them. CDR1 and CDR2 from the germline V gene are LNHDA and SQIVND (reference sequence). This chain's CDR3 is CASAEGAVTSSYEQYF. Written as DNA, the CDR3 is TGTGCCAGTGCGGAGGGGGCGGTTACAAGCTCCTACGAGCAGTACTTC.

The chain has TRBV5-1 and TRBJ1-1; D unresolved. CDR1 is SGHRS, CDR2 YFSETQ, per germline. The V gene lost 5 bases and the J gene lost 6 bases, with 17 bases spanning the gap. This CDR3 has 14 residues. CDR3 coding DNA: TGCGCCAGCAGATCCGGCATGAGGGCCGCTGAAGCTTTCTTT. Translating gives CASRSGMRAAEAFF.

This chain links TRBV6-2 or TRBV6-3 with TRBJ1-5; the D gene is possibly TRBD1 (5 bases). Germline loops: CDR1 MNHEY, CDR2 SVGEGT. The CDR3 totals 15 residues. The V end was cut by 0 bases, the J end by 7 bases, with 13 bases between. The CDR3 DNA follows: TGTGCCAGCAGTTACTCGACCACTAGGGGCCAGCCCCAGCATTTT. Translation gives CASSYSTTRGQPQHF.

The J gene is TRBJ2-5, the V gene TRBV5-5; D might be TRBD1 (6 bases). V gave up 4 bases and J gave up 1 base, with 11 bases separating them. Looked up from germline, CDR1 is SGHKS and CDR2 is YYEKEE (reference sequence). The CDR3 spans 14 residues. The chain's CDR3 is CASSRTAGQETQYF. CDR3 nucleotides: TGTGCCAGCAGCAGGACAGCCGGCCAAGAGACCCAGTACTTC.

The sample holds a few counts of this clone. This sample includes further DNA sequences coding for the same CDR3. The chain joins TRBV27 to TRBJ1-2; the D gene is possibly TRBD1 (5 bases). The germline gives CDR1 MNHEY, CDR2 SMNVEV (reference sequence). The CDR3 is 13 amino acids. V shed 2 bases and J shed 4 bases, with 8 bases lying between them. CDR3 in DNA: TGTGCCAGCAGTTTAGGGACGGGCTATGGCTACACCTTC. Protein sequence: CASSLGTGYGYTF.

The rearrangement joins TRBV7-2 to TRBJ1-6; 9 positions agree with TRBD1. Trimming cost V 2 bases and J 10 bases; bases outside gene matches: 6. This CDR3 comprises 15 residues. CDR1 SGHTA and CDR2 FQGNSA come from the germline V gene. The CDR3 sequence: CASSLQTGGGSPLHF. As DNA, the CDR3 is TGTGCCAGCAGCTTACAGACAGGGGGTGGATCACCCCTCCACTTT.

The rearrangement links TRBV6-5 to TRBJ2-3, with TRBD1 identical over 8 bases. V lost 5 bases and J lost 2; bases outside the gene matches: 6. Germline V gene data show CDR1 as MNHEY and CDR2 as SVGAGI. The CDR3 loop spans 15 amino acids. The CDR3 protein is CASSTRQGPTDTQYF. The DNA for the CDR3 is TGTGCCAGCAGTACTCGACAGGGGCCCACAGATACGCAGTATTTT.

This clone was observed a handful of times. This chain joins TRBV24-1 and TRBJ2-3; D possibly corresponds to TRBD1 (5 bases). CDR1 is KGHDR, CDR2 SFDVKD, per germline. Trimming removed 2 bases at V and 3 bases at J, with 17 bases between. The CDR3 has 17 amino acids. The CDR3 bases are TGTGCCACCAGTGATTCAGACCAGGGAACGTATACAGATACGCAGTATTTT. Its protein is CATSDSDQGTYTDTQYF.

The V gene is TRBV6-2 or TRBV6-3, the J gene TRBJ1-5; D unclear. Germline V gene lookup returns CDR1 MNHEY and CDR2 SVGEGT. This CDR3 region has 13 residues. V lost 2 bases and J lost 3, with 5 bases in between. The CDR3 sequence: CASSYGDNQPQHF. For the CDR3, the DNA is TGTGCCAGCAGTTACGGGGACAATCAGCCCCAGCATTTT.

This chain joins TRBV20-1 and TRBJ1-1; D unresolved. Germline values: CDR1 DFQATT, CDR2 SNEGSKA (reference sequence). This CDR3 has 11 amino acids. Trimming removed 3 bases from V and 7 bases from J, with 9 bases in between. CDR3: CSAREDLEAFF. The CDR3 bases are TGCAGTGCTAGGGAGGACCTTGAAGCTTTCTTT.

In its sample, this clone was seen a few times. In DNA, the CDR3 is TGTGCCAGCAGCCGGACAGGGGCCGGGGCCAACGTCCTGACTTTC. This encodes CASSRTGAGANVLTF. V gene TRBV4-2 combines with J gene TRBJ2-6; 9 bases are shared with TRBD1. V was pared by 4 bases and J by 4 bases, with 2 bases of the junction left unmatched. Germline loops: CDR1 LGHNA, CDR2 YNFKEQ. This CDR3 has 15 residues.

The chain is built from TRBV5-1 and TRBJ2-5; D ambiguous. Per germline, CDR1 SGHRS and CDR2 YFSETQ. The CDR3 has 11 amino acids. V lost 5 bases to trimming and J lost 5 bases, with 7 bases between them. In DNA, the CDR3 is TGCGCCAGCAGTTTTAGCGAGACCCAGTACTTC. The encoded protein is CASSFSETQYF. Based on the CDR3 plus reference TRBV5-1 and TRBJ2-5, the full variable domain is KAGVTQTPRYLIKTRGQQVTLSCSPISGHRSVSWYQQTPGQGLQFLFEYFSETQRNKGNFPGRFSGRQFSNSRSEMNVSTLELGDSALYLCASSFSETQYFGPGTRLLVL.